This T cell receptor (beta chain) stems from a study of T-cell reconstitution after alpha-beta-depleted transplantation in children. This clonotype was observed a few times. Unique molecular identifiers tagged the TCRbeta library. TCRdb used MiXCR to reprocess the PCR reads, holding one entry per CDR3 protein. Of hundreds of thousands of distinct CDR3 sequences listed, under 12% are singletons. The CDR3 is 15 amino acids. The germline V gene has CDR1 MNHEY and CDR2 SVGAGI. Trimming took off 2 bases at V and 2 bases at J, with 11 bases between the two ends. The clonotype was recovered from a human donor who donated a stem cell graft to a child with acute myeloid leukemia. The sequencing used PBMCs from the stem cell graft donor, collected from the stem cell graft. This chain joins TRBV6-5 and TRBJ2-3, with D unclear. The CDR3 DNA follows: TGTGCCAGCAGTTACGGCGGAAAATACACAGATACGCAGTATTTT. Its translation: CASSYGGKYTDTQYF.